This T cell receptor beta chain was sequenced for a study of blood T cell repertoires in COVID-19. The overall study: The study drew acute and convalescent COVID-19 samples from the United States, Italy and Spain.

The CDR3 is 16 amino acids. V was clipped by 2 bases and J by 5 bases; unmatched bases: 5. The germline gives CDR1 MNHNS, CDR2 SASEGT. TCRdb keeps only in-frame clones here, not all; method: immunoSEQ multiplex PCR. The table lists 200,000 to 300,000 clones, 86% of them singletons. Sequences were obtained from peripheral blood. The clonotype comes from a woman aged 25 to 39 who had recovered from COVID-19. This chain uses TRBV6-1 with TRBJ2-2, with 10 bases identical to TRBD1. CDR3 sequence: CASSEFWTGGTGELFF. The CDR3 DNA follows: TGTGCCAGCAGTGAATTTTGGACAGGGGGAACCGGGGAGCTGTTTTTT.